These 28 T cell receptor beta chains were all obtained from the same sample, sequenced in a study of CD8 T cells in Susac syndrome. When the RNA was reverse transcribed, random hexamers were used with an input of about 0.5 to 1 ug. TCRdb recomputed calls from the immunoSEQ multiplex PCR reads with MiXCR, one row per CDR3 protein. The sample shows around 230,000 distinct CDR3 sequences, about 96% of them seen only once. Sequencing was carried out using CD4+ T cells from PBMCs. These receptors were collected from a human donor with Susac syndrome.

The chain combines TRBV9 with TRBJ1-4; D not certain. The CDR3 consists of 15 residues. V was clipped by 1 base and J by 8 bases, with 15 bases between them. Germline loops: CDR1 SGDLS, CDR2 YYNGEE. CDR3 sequence reads: CASSVNWGIGEKLFF. DNA for the CDR3: TGTGCCAGCAGCGTAAACTGGGGTATAGGCGAAAAACTGTTTTTT.

The rearrangement links TRBV15 to TRBJ2-1, with D unresolved. The CDR3 has 16 amino acids. Germline V gives CDR1 LNHNV, CDR2 YYDKDF (reference sequence). Trimming shortened V by 1 base and J by 8 bases, and 18 bases separated the two germline ends. The CDR3 loop is CATSRGIGAHGDEQFF. CDR3 DNA sequence: TGTGCCACCAGCAGAGGTATCGGCGCCCACGGAGATGAGCAGTTCTTC.

V gene TRBV20-1 combines with J gene TRBJ2-1, with 13 bases fitting TRBD2. Germline CDR1 is DFQATT and CDR2 is SNEGSKA (reference sequence). V lost 6 bases, J lost 8 bases, and 7 bases stayed unmatched. CDR3 length equals 14 residues. The CDR3 spells CSATGLAGEHEQFF. The CDR3 DNA reads TGCAGTGCCACTGGACTAGCGGGAGAGCATGAGCAGTTCTTC.

This clonotype was detected once. The rearrangement links TRBV5-1 to TRBJ2-1, with a possible D match to TRBD2 (7 bases). CDR1 is SGHRS and CDR2 is YFSETQ in the germline V gene. The length of the CDR3 is 14 residues. V lost 5 bases and J lost 8, with 17 bases in between. CDR3 nucleotides: TGCGCCAGCAGTACTAGGGGGGGCTGGGATGAGCAGTTCTTC. Translating it yields CASSTRGGWDEQFF.

This chain links TRBV20-1 with TRBJ1-4; D is undetermined. The CDR3 is made up of 13 amino acids. The germline gives CDR1 DFQATT, CDR2 SNEGSKA (reference sequence). Trimming took off 5 bases at V and 8 bases at J, with 15 bases between the two ends. The CDR3 loop reads CSARIGMEEKLFF. CDR3 bases: TGCAGTGCTCGGATCGGGATGGAGGAAAAACTGTTTTTT.

The gene calls are TRBV20-1 and TRBJ1-5, with 9 bases lining up with TRBD1. The CDR3 consists of 15 residues. After removal of 0 bases from V and 6 bases from J, the junction contained 6 bases not matched to a gene. CDR1 is DFQATT, CDR2 SNEGSKA, per germline (reference sequence). The CDR3 region is CSARDPGQGVQPQHF. The CDR3 DNA is TGCAGTGCTAGAGACCCGGGACAGGGTGTTCAGCCCCAGCATTTT.

For the CDR3, the DNA is TGTGCCACCAGCAGAGACGCGGCTAGCGGGAGGGTGCAGTACTTC. Protein: CATSRDAASGRVQYF. This rearrangement joins TRBV15 to TRBJ2-7, with 12 bases fitting TRBD2. Trimming cost V 0 bases and J 9 bases; bases outside gene matches: 6. The germline CDR1 and CDR2 sequences are LNHNV and YYDKDF (reference sequence). CDR3 length equals 15 residues.

This chain uses TRBV20-1 with TRBJ1-5; 7 positions agree with TRBD1. V was clipped by 1 base and J by 0 bases; unmatched bases: 12. Germline-derived CDR1 and CDR2 are DFQATT and SNEGSKA (reference sequence). The CDR3 covers 18 residues. CDR3 sequence: CSARGSGQLDYSNQPQHF. CDR3 bases: TGCAGTGCTAGAGGCTCGGGACAGTTAGATTATAGCAATCAGCCCCAGCATTTT.

The chain carries TRBV4-2 and TRBJ1-2; D ambiguous. V lost 3 bases and J lost 3, with 11 bases in between. The CDR3 covers 14 residues. Germline loops: CDR1 LGHNA, CDR2 YNFKEQ. CDR3: CASSHSDGDYGYTF. Written as DNA, the CDR3 is TGTGCCAGCAGCCACTCCGACGGAGACTATGGCTACACCTTC.

V and J are TRBV18 and TRBJ2-7; tentatively, D is TRBD2 (6 bases). V was clipped by 2 bases and J by 0 bases, with 17 bases between them. Germline CDR1 is KGHSH and CDR2 is LQKENI. There are 17 residues in the CDR3. The CDR3, as DNA: TGTGCCAGCTCACCAGCGATCCAGCGGGTCCTCTCCTACGAGCAGTACTTC. The encoded protein is CASSPAIQRVLSYEQYF. The variable domain in full, with the rest retrieved from reference TRBV18 and TRBJ2-7, is NAGVMQNPRHLVRRRGQEARLRCSPMKGHSHVYWYRQLPEEGLKFMVYLQKENIIDESGMPKERFSAEFPKEGPSILRIQQVVRGDSAAYFCASSPAIQRVLSYEQYFGPGTRLTVT.

The chain employs TRBV15 and TRBJ1-4; unclear D gene. Germline CDR1 reads LNHNV; CDR2 reads YYDKDF (reference sequence). This CDR3 is 12 amino acids long. V was clipped by 2 bases and J by 7 bases, with 5 bases between them. Here the CDR3 reads CATSRPIEKLFF. DNA of the CDR3: TGTGCCACCAGCAGACCGATTGAAAAACTGTTTTTT.

The rearrangement uses TRBV30 and TRBJ1-1, with D hard to call. The germline V and J ends were trimmed by 3 bases and 0 bases, with 8 bases remaining between them. CDR1 and CDR2 (germline): GTSNPN, SVGIG (reference sequence). This CDR3 is built from 13 residues. The CDR3 nucleotides read TGTGCCTGGAGATCAGGCGTGAACACTGAAGCTTTCTTT. This translates into CAWRSGVNTEAFF.

This clonotype was picked up one time. The chain employs TRBV29-1 and TRBJ2-1, with 10 bases lining up with TRBD2. V lost 5 bases and J lost 3; bases outside the gene matches: 13. Germline values: CDR1 SQVTM, CDR2 ANQGSEA. The CDR3 has 17 amino acids. The CDR3 sequence: CSVNPSGRGQLYNEQFF. In DNA form, the CDR3 reads TGCAGCGTTAATCCTAGCGGGAGAGGGCAGCTCTACAATGAGCAGTTCTTC.

This rearrangement joins TRBV20-1 to TRBJ1-2; weak D call: TRBD1 (6 bases). V was shortened by 6 bases and J by 4 bases, with 18 bases between the two germline ends. CDR1 and CDR2 from the germline V gene are DFQATT and SNEGSKA (reference sequence). CDR3 length equals 14 residues. Here the CDR3 reads CSAAGAGSGYGYTF. The CDR3 nucleotides read TGCAGTGCCGCGGGGGCAGGGTCCGGCTATGGCTACACCTTC.

This chain links TRBV12-3 or TRBV12-4 with TRBJ2-1; the D gene is possibly TRBD2 (6 bases). The V end was cut by 4 bases, the J end by 10 bases, with 11 bases between. The CDR3 is 12 amino acids. The CDR3 is CASSWASVEQFF. CDR3 DNA sequence: TGTGCCAGCAGTTGGGCTAGCGTCGAGCAGTTCTTC.

The rearrangement uses TRBV29-1 and TRBJ2-1, with 14 bases identical to TRBD2. V lost 4 bases, J lost 5 bases, and 4 bases stayed unmatched. Germline lookup yields CDR1 SQVTM and CDR2 ANQGSEA. The CDR3 is 15 amino acids. The CDR3 is CSVVSGLAGDNEQFF. CDR3 sequence (DNA): TGCAGCGTTGTATCGGGACTAGCGGGGGACAATGAGCAGTTCTTC.

This clonotype has a single count. The genes are TRBV12-3 or TRBV12-4 and TRBJ2-5; 10 nucleotides line up with TRBD1. This CDR3 comprises 14 residues. Trimming at V came to 6 bases and at J to 4 bases, leaving 5 bases not matched to a gene. CDR3 loop: CASRTGGGGETQYF. The CDR3 DNA reads as TGTGCCAGCAGGACAGGGGGCGGTGGAGAGACCCAGTACTTC.

This clonotype has just one count. The rearrangement links TRBV9 to TRBJ1-2, with 9 bases identical to TRBD1. The V and J ends lost 0 bases and 7 bases, in that order; junction bases with no gene match: 7. Germline CDR1 is SGDLS and CDR2 is YYNGEE. CDR3 length: 15 amino acids. The CDR3 nucleotides are TGTGCCAGCAGCGTAGATGTGGCGACAGGGGGTGGCTACACCTTC. This gives the protein CASSVDVATGGGYTF.

The gene calls are TRBV28 and TRBJ2-7; D not certain. The CDR3 extends over 14 amino acids. The V end lost 1 base, the J end lost 6 bases, and 13 bases lay between the germline ends. Germline values: CDR1 MDHEN, CDR2 SYDVKM. The CDR3 here is CASSLFAPPLEQYF. In DNA form, the CDR3 reads TGTGCCAGCAGTTTATTTGCCCCGCCCCTCGAGCAGTACTTC.

This chain links TRBV3-1 with TRBJ2-7; TRBD1 matches 7 bases. J lost 6 bases, V lost 6 bases, and 8 bases had no gene match. Germline CDR1 is LGHDT and CDR2 is YNNKEL (reference sequence). The CDR3 sequence is 13 residues long. CDR3 sequence: CASSANTGAEQYF. Written as DNA, the CDR3 is TGTGCCAGCAGTGCCAATACAGGGGCCGAGCAGTACTTC.

The CDR3 nucleotides read TGCAGCGTTGAAGGGACTAGGGGGCAATACGAGCAGTACTTC. Its translation is CSVEGTRGQYEQYF. The chain joins TRBV29-1 to TRBJ2-7; either TRBD1 or TRBD2 may supply D (7 bases each). The ends were cut back, 1 base at V and 4 bases at J, with 14 bases in the middle. The CDR3 runs 14 residues. Germline CDR1 and CDR2: SQVTM and ANQGSEA.

The genes are TRBV20-1 and TRBJ2-7; 7 nucleotides agree with TRBD2. The V gene end was trimmed by 3 bases and the J gene end by 4 bases; junction bases not matched to a gene: 6. The CDR3 covers 13 residues. Germline V gene data show CDR1 as DFQATT and CDR2 as SNEGSKA (reference sequence). CDR3 protein: CSARREYGYEQYF. The CDR3 DNA sequence: TGCAGTGCTAGGCGGGAGTACGGATACGAGCAGTACTTC.

This rearrangement joins TRBV9 to TRBJ2-7; D gene uncertain. From germline, CDR1 is SGDLS and CDR2 YYNGEE. Trimming removed 4 bases from V and 0 bases from J, with 11 bases in between. CDR3 length equals 14 residues. In DNA, the CDR3 is TGTGCCAGCAGCCGAAGACGGAACTCCTACGAGCAGTACTTC. Residues: CASSRRRNSYEQYF.

The chain uses TRBV5-1 and TRBJ1-2; TRBD1 is a possible D gene (5 bases). In germline, CDR1 is SGHRS, CDR2 YFSETQ. The V and J ends lost 0 bases and 2 bases respectively, with 11 bases between them. The CDR3 has 15 residues. CDR3 coding DNA: TGCGCCAGCAGCTTGGGGCCGGACACCAACTATGGCTACACCTTC. Its protein is CASSLGPDTNYGYTF.

This chain connects TRBV11-2 to TRBJ2-1, with 13 bases identical to TRBD2. J lost 2 bases, V lost 4 bases, and 2 bases had no gene match. This CDR3 is built from 16 residues. From germline, CDR1 is SGHAT and CDR2 FQNNGV. DNA for the CDR3: TGTGCCAGCAGCTCGACTAGCGGGAGGACCTACAATGAGCAGTTCTTC. Translated: CASSSTSGRTYNEQFF.

V is TRBV15 and J is TRBJ1-5; D ambiguous. Germline V gene data show CDR1 as LNHNV and CDR2 as YYDKDF (reference sequence). V lost 1 base, J lost 4 bases, and 11 bases lay in between. CDR3 length: 15 residues. CDR3 bases: TGTGCCACCAGCAGAGTTACCGCGATAAATCAGCCCCAGCATTTT. This codes for CATSRVTAINQPQHF.

The count of this clonotype is one. The chain employs TRBV28 and TRBJ2-6; tentative D call: TRBD1 (5 bases). V was cut by 3 bases and J by 2 bases, with 8 bases left in between. Germline V CDR1 and CDR2: MDHEN, SYDVKM. The CDR3 sequence is 15 residues long. The CDR3: CASSFRVAGANVLTF. In DNA form, the CDR3 reads TGTGCCAGCAGTTTCAGGGTAGCTGGGGCCAACGTCCTGACTTTC.

This clonotype was observed a single time. This sequence joins TRBV7-8 and TRBJ2-5; D possibly corresponds to TRBD1 (5 bases). V lost 0 bases to trimming and J lost 6 bases, with 11 bases between them. The CDR3 consists of 14 residues. Germline CDR1 SGHVS, CDR2 FQNEAQ. The CDR3 DNA reads TGTGCCAGCAGCTTAGCCGGCAGGGCGCAGACCCAGTACTTC. It codes for CASSLAGRAQTQYF.